This TCR beta chain stems from a study of cytomegalovirus exposure and HLA in healthy donors. Study conclusions and caveats: Accurate prediction of HLA-A and HLA-B alleles (for most subjects) was reportedly achieved from TCR beta sequences. In a later analysis, at a false discovery rate of 0.05, some 17,000 TCR beta sequences were associated with HLA alleles.

On this clone: Antigen: not known.

The primer mix had 60 Vbeta and 13 Jbeta primers. Repertoires were generated with immunoSEQ multiplex PCR, while TCRdb's copy carries only in-frame clones and drops some. The repertoire includes 150,000 to 200,000 clones, 73% of them detected once, and 4.5% to 5.5% sits in the top ten. The V gene lost 0 bases and the J gene lost 4 bases, with 7 bases spanning the gap. Germline CDR1 reads SGHTS; CDR2 reads YDEGEE. The CDR3 is 13 amino acids. The gene calls are TRBV5-8 and TRBJ1-1; no clear D. The receptor was derived from a woman between 18 and 29 years old in good health and CMV-seropositive. The specimen sequenced was PBMCs. CDR3 loop: CASSLDLFTEAFF. Written as DNA, the CDR3 is TGTGCCAGCAGCTTGGACCTATTCACTGAAGCTTTCTTT.